The clone carrying this T cell receptor (beta chain) was detected only once. TCRdb's table, derived via immunoSEQ multiplex PCR, lists solely in-frame clones and lacks some. The sample lists over 200,000 clones, more than 70% occurring once. In germline, CDR1 is LNHDA, CDR2 SQIVND (reference sequence). CDR3 length: 11 amino acids. V was pared by 3 bases and J by 5 bases, with 4 bases between. These data originate in a study of blood T cell repertoires in COVID-19. Study details: Samples of COVID-19 (acute and convalescent) were obtained from the United States, Italy and Spain. The analysed material was cDNA or gDNA that came from T cells, B-cell-depleted T cells, or PBMCs.

The rearrangement uses TRBV19 and TRBJ2-5; no reliable D call. The sequence was obtained from an elderly man with acute or convalescent COVID-19. Sequences were obtained from peripheral blood. In DNA form, the CDR3 reads TGTGCCAGTAGTATCCGGGAGACCCAGTACTTC. This translates into CASSIRETQYF.